These 9 T cell receptor beta chains were all obtained from the same sample, sequenced in a study of sequential checkpoint blockade in melanoma. Treatment in this sample: randomized to nivolumab then ipilimumab (arm A) or the reverse (arm B). Some clones are missing from TCRdb's copy, which holds only in-frame ones; the method was immunoSEQ multiplex PCR. The sample has 18,000 or so clones; roughly 74% are singletons. The sample here was CD8+ T cells sorted from blood (inferred from file names), taken from a patient given nivolumab and ipilimumab in sequence. The receptors derive from a human donor with melanoma.

This sequence joins TRBV7-2 and TRBJ2-6, with D unresolved. Germline CDR1 SGHTA, CDR2 FQGNSA. Trimming cost V 5 bases and J 0 bases, with 8 bases left between them. The CDR3 has 15 residues. The CDR3 sequence: CASSPDISGANVLTF. DNA of the CDR3: TGTGCCAGCAGCCCTGACATCTCTGGGGCCAACGTCCTGACTTTC.

This clone was detected a few times. J is TRBJ1-6 and V is TRBV21-1; the table's D call, TRBD1, has no DNA check behind it. TRBV21-1 is reported as a pseudogene. The CDR3 loop spans 18 amino acids. The CDR3 here is CASTAFSGGAVVVSPLHF. CDR3 in DNA: TGTGCCAGCACGGCATTTTCAGGGGGCGCAGTCGTAGTTTCACCCCTCCACTTT.

The chain uses TRBV13 and TRBJ1-1, with 9 bases identical to TRBD1. Germline CDR1 PRHDT, CDR2 FYEKMQ (reference sequence). Trimming took 0 bases from V and 3 from J; bases not matched to a gene: 8. The CDR3 is made up of 17 amino acids. The CDR3 coding sequence is TGTGCCAGCAGCTTAGGAGACAGGGGGATTTTTGACACTGAAGCTTTCTTT. Translating gives CASSLGDRGIFDTEAFF.

V gene TRBV5-1 combines with J gene TRBJ1-1; TRBD1 aligns across 10 bases. After removal of 5 bases from V and 5 bases from J, the junction contained 12 bases not matched to a gene. CDR1 SGHRS and CDR2 YFSETQ come from the germline V gene. This CDR3 has 16 residues. CDR3 sequence: CASSPLRDRGGTEAFF. CDR3 in DNA: TGCGCCAGCAGTCCACTCCGGGACAGGGGAGGGACTGAAGCTTTCTTT.

The V call is TRBV7-8, the J call TRBJ2-1, with 7 nucleotides matching TRBD2. Per the germline V gene, CDR1 is SGHVS and CDR2 is FQNEAQ. The CDR3 is made up of 15 amino acids. The V gene end was trimmed by 6 bases and the J gene end by 5 bases; junction bases not matched to a gene: 10. The CDR3 bases are TGTGCCAGCAGTCATCCGACTAGCCCAGACAATGAGCAGTTCTTC. It translates to CASSHPTSPDNEQFF.

The rearrangement joins TRBV7-2 to TRBJ2-1; possible D gene TRBD2, 5 bases. Germline V gene lookup returns CDR1 SGHTA and CDR2 FQGNSA. The ends were cut back, 6 bases at V and 0 bases at J, with 9 bases in the middle. The CDR3 has 14 amino acids. CDR3 sequence (DNA): TGTGCCAGCAGATGGGAGAGCTCCTACAATGAGCAGTTCTTC. The encoded protein is CASRWESSYNEQFF.

The V call is TRBV9, the J call TRBJ2-7; the match to TRBD1 covers 8 bases. The V gene end was trimmed by 0 bases and the J gene end by 2 bases; junction bases not matched to a gene: 4. The CDR3 loop spans 15 amino acids. CDR1 and CDR2 (germline): SGDLS, YYNGEE. The CDR3 coding sequence is TGTGCCAGCAGCGTAGAACAGGGGGAGACCTACGAGCAGTACTTC. Its translation is CASSVEQGETYEQYF.

In this sample, this clone is medium-sized. This rearrangement joins TRBV10-3 to TRBJ2-7, with 10 bases matching TRBD1. The CDR3 totals 14 residues. Germline CDR1 reads ENHRY; CDR2 reads SYGVKD. V gave up 5 bases and J gave up 4 bases; unmatched junction bases: 5. CDR3 protein: CAISRDRGMYEQYF. The CDR3 DNA reads as TGTGCCATCAGTCGGGACAGGGGTATGTACGAGCAGTACTTC.

The V and J genes are TRBV19 and TRBJ2-1; maybe TRBD2 (6 bases). Germline V gives CDR1 LNHDA, CDR2 SQIVND (reference sequence). The CDR3 has 16 amino acids. The ends were cut back, 6 bases at V and 4 bases at J, with 19 bases in the middle. The CDR3 region is CASRGPAGTIYNEQFF. The CDR3 DNA follows: TGTGCCAGTAGAGGACCGGCGGGAACGATTTACAATGAGCAGTTCTTC.